A selection of T cell receptor beta chains follows, all from one sample in a study of blood T cell repertoires in COVID-19. This table comes from immunoSEQ multiplex PCR, and its TCRdb copy is limited to in-frame clones, with some not included. The table shows over 200,000 clones, with roughly 80% occurring only once. The sample consisted of peripheral blood. These receptors were taken from a human donor in a cohort sampled during active COVID-19. CDR3s include the opening cysteine and the closing phenylalanine or tryptophan. The D gene is left open where the match is weak. Rows give clone size only sometimes, using once, few, many, or a class for an expanded clone.

J gene: TRBJ1-3
D gene: TRBD1
V gene: TRBV3-1/TRBV3-2
clone size: once
CDR3 DNA: TGTGCCAGCAGTGTGGACAGGGGAGTTGGAAACACCATATATTTT
CDR3 protein: CASSVDRGVGNTIYF

J gene: TRBJ2-5
D gene: .
V gene: TRBV2
clone size: .
CDR3 DNA: TGTGCCAGCACCCCGCGAAGGACTATTCAAGAGACCCAGTACTTC
CDR3 protein: CASTPRRTIQETQYF

J gene: TRBJ2-7
D gene: .
V gene: TRBV7-2
clone size: .
CDR3 DNA: TGTGCCAGCAGCTTACTCTGGGGGGATAACGAGCAGTACTTC
CDR3 protein: CASSLLWGDNEQYF

J gene: TRBJ2-1
D gene: .
V gene: TRBV4-2
clone size: .
CDR3 DNA: TGTGCCAGCAGCCAAGATAGGACAGCCTGGTACAATGAGCAGTTCTTC
CDR3 protein: CASSQDRTAWYNEQFF

J gene: TRBJ1-1
D gene: TRBD1
V gene: TRBV10-3
clone size: .
CDR3 DNA: TGTGCCATCAGTCTTGCTCTTGGACAGGGGCCGTCTGAAGCTTTCTTT
CDR3 protein: CAISLALGQGPSEAFF

J gene: TRBJ1-1
D gene: .
V gene: TRBV28
clone size: once
CDR3 DNA: TGTGCCAGCAGTTTAACAGCCCGGAACACTGAAGCTTTCTTT
CDR3 protein: CASSLTARNTEAFF

J gene: TRBJ2-7
D gene: TRBD2
V gene: TRBV18
clone size: .
CDR3 DNA: TGTGCCAGCTCACCCCAGAGCGGGAGGGCCGGCGAGCAGTACTTC
CDR3 protein: CASSPQSGRAGEQYF

J gene: TRBJ2-3
D gene: TRBD2
V gene: TRBV7-2
clone size: .
CDR3 DNA: TGTGCCAGCAGCTTAGGCGAGCGGGGGGGGTTTCGGGATACGCAGTATTTT
CDR3 protein: CASSLGERGGFRDTQYF

J gene: TRBJ2-5
D gene: TRBD2
V gene: TRBV19
clone size: .
CDR3 DNA: TGTGCCAGTAGCCCAACTAGCGGGAGTTGGGAGACCCAGTACTTC
CDR3 protein: CASSPTSGSWETQYF

J gene: TRBJ1-4
D gene: TRBD1
V gene: TRBV7-9
clone size: .
CDR3 DNA: TGTGCCAGCAGCACAACGGGACAGGGAAATGAAAAACTGTTTTTT
CDR3 protein: CASSTTGQGNEKLFF

J gene: TRBJ2-3
D gene: TRBD1
V gene: TRBV4-3
clone size: .
CDR3 DNA: TGCGCCAGCAGCCGCCGGCCGGGGACAGTTAGCACAGATACGCAGTATTTT
CDR3 protein: CASSRRPGTVSTDTQYF

J gene: TRBJ2-7
D gene: .
V gene: TRBV4-2
clone size: .
CDR3 DNA: TGTGCCAGCAGCCAAGGGCCCGGCAGGGGCTACGAGCAGTACTTC
CDR3 protein: CASSQGPGRGYEQYF

J gene: TRBJ2-2
D gene: .
V gene: TRBV2
clone size: .
CDR3 DNA: TGTGCCAGTCTGGGACTCCGCCCCACCGGGGAGCTGTTTTTT
CDR3 protein: CASLGLRPTGELFF

J gene: TRBJ2-7
D gene: .
V gene: TRBV13
clone size: once
CDR3 DNA: TGTGCCAGCAGCTTAGGCCGTGTCCTAGTCTCCTACGAGCAGTACTTC
CDR3 protein: CASSLGRVLVSYEQYF

J gene: TRBJ2-7
D gene: TRBD1
V gene: TRBV7-2
clone size: .
CDR3 DNA: TGTGCCAGCAGCTCACAATACGGGACAGGGTCCGGCGAGCAGTACTTC
CDR3 protein: CASSSQYGTGSGEQYF

J gene: TRBJ1-1
D gene: TRBD1
V gene: TRBV10-3
clone size: .
CDR3 DNA: TGTGCCATCAGACCGGGACAGGGTATAAGCACTGAAGCTTTCTTT
CDR3 protein: CAIRPGQGISTEAFF

J gene: TRBJ2-6
D gene: .
V gene: TRBV19
clone size: once
CDR3 DNA: TGTGCCAGTAGTATAGATCTAACCCCGGGGGCCAACGTCCTGACTTTC
CDR3 protein: CASSIDLTPGANVLTF

J gene: TRBJ2-1
D gene: TRBD2
V gene: TRBV18
clone size: .
CDR3 DNA: TGTGCCAGCTCCCCCGGGGCTAGCGGGGCCGGGTATGTGCAGTTCTTC
CDR3 protein: CASSPGASGAGYVQFF

J gene: TRBJ1-4
D gene: TRBD1
V gene: TRBV18
clone size: .
CDR3 DNA: TGTGCCAGCTCCCGGACAGGGATGAACGAAAAACTGTTTTTT
CDR3 protein: CASSRTGMNEKLFF

J gene: TRBJ2-7
D gene: TRBD1
V gene: TRBV19
clone size: .
CDR3 DNA: TGTGCCAGTAGTCCTTCTGACAGGGGGGGATACGAGCAGTACTTC
CDR3 protein: CASSPSDRGGYEQYF

J gene: TRBJ2-3
D gene: TRBD2
V gene: TRBV9
clone size: .
CDR3 DNA: TGTGCCAGCAGCGCCGCTCGACTAGCGCACAACACAGATACGCAGTATTTT
CDR3 protein: CASSAARLAHNTDTQYF

J gene: TRBJ2-5
D gene: .
V gene: TRBV14
clone size: .
CDR3 DNA: TGTGCCAGCAGCCAAGCCGGGGTACAGTTATTCCAAGAGACCCAGTACTTC
CDR3 protein: CASSQAGVQLFQETQYF

J gene: TRBJ1-3
D gene: TRBD1
V gene: TRBV7-6
clone size: .
CDR3 DNA: TGTGCCAGCAGCTTAAATCCCTACAGGGGTGGAAACACCATATATTTT
CDR3 protein: CASSLNPYRGGNTIYF

J gene: TRBJ2-7
D gene: .
V gene: TRBV7-3
clone size: .
CDR3 DNA: TGTGCCAGCAGCTTGGATTCGGGGGTCGGGTACGAGCAGTACTTC
CDR3 protein: CASSLDSGVGYEQYF

J gene: TRBJ2-1
D gene: .
V gene: TRBV5-4
clone size: .
CDR3 DNA: TGTGCCAGCAGCTTAACAGGAGTCCGCGAGCAGTTCTTC
CDR3 protein: CASSLTGVREQFF

J gene: TRBJ2-5
D gene: TRBD2
V gene: TRBV7-9
clone size: .
CDR3 DNA: TGTGCCAGCAGGAAGCGGGAGGGCCAGGAGACCCAGTACTTC
CDR3 protein: CASRKREGQETQYF

J gene: TRBJ2-3
D gene: TRBD2
V gene: TRBV4-1
clone size: .
CDR3 DNA: TGCGCCAGCAGCCAAGAGAGGGCTAGCGGGACCCAAGATACGCAGTATTTT
CDR3 protein: CASSQERASGTQDTQYF

J gene: TRBJ1-1
D gene: .
V gene: TRBV19
clone size: .
CDR3 DNA: TGTGCCAGTAGTATTCTTAACACTGAAGCTTTCTTT
CDR3 protein: CASSILNTEAFF

J gene: TRBJ2-7
D gene: TRBD2
V gene: TRBV27
clone size: .
CDR3 DNA: TGTGCCAGCAGTTTAAGGTCTGGGGCTAGCGGGAGCTACGAGCAGTACTTC
CDR3 protein: CASSLRSGASGSYEQYF

J gene: TRBJ1-2
D gene: TRBD1
V gene: TRBV2
clone size: .
CDR3 DNA: TGTGCCAGCAGAGGGGGCTTCTATGGCTACACCTTC
CDR3 protein: CASRGGFYGYTF

J gene: TRBJ2-7
D gene: TRBD1
V gene: TRBV28
clone size: .
CDR3 DNA: TGTGCCAGCAGTTCTAGACAGGGCGTTAGCGAGCAGTACTTC
CDR3 protein: CASSSRQGVSEQYF

J gene: TRBJ2-7
D gene: .
V gene: TRBV5-1
clone size: .
CDR3 DNA: TGCGCCAGCAGCTTAAATTCACTGTCCTACGAGCAGTACTTC
CDR3 protein: CASSLNSLSYEQYF

J gene: TRBJ1-1
D gene: .
V gene: TRBV6-5
clone size: .
CDR3 DNA: TGTGCCAGCAGTTACTCGAATCTGGCGGCTGAAGCTTTCTTT
CDR3 protein: CASSYSNLAAEAFF

J gene: TRBJ2-7
D gene: .
V gene: TRBV21-1
clone size: .
CDR3 DNA: TGTGCCAGCAGCTCCCGGGAGACAGGGTGGGTGAGCTCCTACGAGCAGTACTTC
CDR3 protein: CASSSRETGWVSSYEQYF

J gene: TRBJ2-7
D gene: .
V gene: TRBV9
clone size: .
CDR3 DNA: TGTGCCAGCAGCCCTATGGGGGGCTCCTACGAGCAGTACTTC
CDR3 protein: CASSPMGGSYEQYF

J gene: TRBJ1-1
D gene: TRBD1
V gene: TRBV5-1
clone size: few
CDR3 DNA: TGCGCCAGCAGCTTAACTGCGACAGGGATGAACACTGAAGCTTTCTTT
CDR3 protein: CASSLTATGMNTEAFF

J gene: TRBJ2-2
D gene: TRBD2
V gene: TRBV7-2
clone size: .
CDR3 DNA: TGTGCCAGCAGCCCCCGACTAGCGGGAGCGGTAACCGGGGAGCTGTTTTTT
CDR3 protein: CASSPRLAGAVTGELFF

J gene: TRBJ1-4
D gene: .
V gene: TRBV29-1
clone size: .
CDR3 DNA: TGCAGCATTTGGGGTTCGGGACACCTCAATGAAAAACTGTTTTTT
CDR3 protein: CSIWGSGHLNEKLFF

J gene: TRBJ2-7
D gene: .
V gene: TRBV7-9
clone size: few
CDR3 DNA: TGTGCCAGCAGCAACACAGGAACCGAGCAGTACTTC
CDR3 protein: CASSNTGTEQYF

J gene: TRBJ1-2
D gene: TRBD1
V gene: TRBV11-2
clone size: .
CDR3 DNA: TGTGCCAGCAGCCCCTGGGACAGTACCATCTATGGCTACACCTTC
CDR3 protein: CASSPWDSTIYGYTF

J gene: TRBJ1-2
D gene: .
V gene: TRBV7-9
clone size: few
CDR3 DNA: TGTGCCAGCAGCTTACAGGGGTCAGGTGGCTACACCTTC
CDR3 protein: CASSLQGSGGYTF

J gene: TRBJ2-3
D gene: TRBD1
V gene: TRBV24-1
clone size: .
CDR3 DNA: TGTGCCACCAGTCAAAAAACCGGGACAGGATTTAGCACAGATACGCAGTATTTT
CDR3 protein: CATSQKTGTGFSTDTQYF

J gene: TRBJ2-1
D gene: TRBD2
V gene: TRBV20-1
clone size: .
CDR3 DNA: TGCAGTGCAAGACTAGCGGGCCAGTTCTTC
CDR3 protein: CSARLAGQFF

J gene: TRBJ2-7
D gene: TRBD1
V gene: TRBV28
clone size: few
CDR3 DNA: TGTGCCAGCAGTTTCCCATCCGGGACAGGGGATACCTACGAGCAGTACTTC
CDR3 protein: CASSFPSGTGDTYEQYF

J gene: TRBJ1-6
D gene: TRBD1
V gene: TRBV7-8
clone size: once
CDR3 DNA: TGTGCCAGCAGCTCCGAGACAGGGGCTCTTTCACCCCTCCACTTT
CDR3 protein: CASSSETGALSPLHF